Shown below are 8 T cell receptor beta chains from a single sample sequenced in a study of T cell responses to AZD1222 COVID-19 vaccine. Generated by immunoSEQ multiplex PCR, the TCRdb table keeps only in-frame clones and is missing some. The sample shows roughly 110,000 clones, roughly 85% of them seen only once. The sequenced sample was peripheral blood, obtained 28 days after the second AZD1222 dose. The receptors come from an adult who received the AZD1222 COVID-19 vaccine.

The sample holds a few counts of this clone. V is TRBV2 and J is TRBJ1-3; D possibly corresponds to TRBD1 (5 bases). V was shortened by 6 bases and J by 0 bases, with 12 bases between the two germline ends. The CDR3 loop spans 15 amino acids. CDR1 and CDR2 from the germline V gene are SNHLY and FYNNEI. The CDR3 DNA reads as TGTGCCAGCAGGGGACCGACCTTCTCTGGAAACACCATATATTTT. This sequence encodes CASRGPTFSGNTIYF.

The rearrangement uses TRBV5-5 and TRBJ2-1, with no clear D. The CDR3 is 13 residues long. Between the trimmed V and J ends, which lost 4 bases and 5 bases, there was a span of 10 bases. CDR1 is SGHKS and CDR2 is YYEKEE in the germline V gene (reference sequence). CDR3 sequence (DNA): TGTGCCAGCAGCCCAGGACCGAACAATGAGCAGTTCTTC. This sequence encodes CASSPGPNNEQFF.

The chain combines TRBV5-4 with TRBJ2-1; D is possibly TRBD1 (7 bases). CDR1 and CDR2 from the germline V gene are SGHNT and YYREEE (reference sequence). The CDR3 sequence is 16 residues long. V lost 0 bases and J lost 2, with 12 bases in between. This CDR3 reads CASSLAGGLTYNEQFF. As DNA, the CDR3 is TGTGCCAGCAGCTTGGCAGGGGGGCTTACCTACAATGAGCAGTTCTTC. Looking up the rest from reference TRBV5-4 and TRBJ2-1 gives the full variable domain: ETGVTQSPTHLIKTRGQQVTLRCSSQSGHNTVSWYQQALGQGPQFIFQYYREEENGRGNFPPRFSGLQFPNYSSELNVNALELDDSALYLCASSLAGGLTYNEQFFGPGTRLTVL.

The chain joins TRBV5-1 to TRBJ1-5, with 9 bases lining up with TRBD1. Germline CDR1 and CDR2: SGHRS and YFSETQ. V gave up 4 bases and J gave up 4 bases; unmatched junction bases: 3. The CDR3 is 14 amino acids. Written as DNA, the CDR3 is TGCGCCAGCAGCCCCGGGACAGGGAATCAGCCCCAGCATTTT. Its translation: CASSPGTGNQPQHF.

This chain links TRBV2 with TRBJ1-1; unclear D gene. Germline CDR1 SNHLY, CDR2 FYNNEI. Trimming pared 8 bases from V and 0 bases from J, leaving 10 bases between. This CDR3 spans 13 amino acids. CDR3 sequence: CASGLSMNTEAFF. For the CDR3, the DNA is TGTGCCAGCGGACTGTCAATGAACACTGAAGCTTTCTTT.

The chain joins TRBV6-1 to TRBJ1-6, with TRBD1 identical over 10 bases. Germline loops: CDR1 MNHNS, CDR2 SASEGT. After removal of 2 bases from V and 9 bases from J, the junction contained 7 bases not matched to a gene. The CDR3 sequence is 16 residues long. The CDR3 coding sequence is TGTGCCAGCAGTGAACCCGGGACAGGGGTCGGTTCACCCCTCCACTTT. It specifies CASSEPGTGVGSPLHF.

V usage is TRBV30 and J usage is TRBJ1-5; a possible D gene is TRBD1 (6 bases). Trimming cost V 1 base and J 1 base, with 14 bases left between them. From germline, CDR1 is GTSNPN and CDR2 SVGIG (reference sequence). The CDR3 is 16 residues long. The CDR3 spells CAWSAAGGASNQPQHF. Written as DNA, the CDR3 is TGTGCCTGGAGTGCTGCGGGGGGGGCGAGCAATCAGCCCCAGCATTTT.

This CDR3 is CASSQVTLGQGYTEAFF. The CDR3 DNA is TGCGCCAGCAGCCAAGTCACCCTGGGGCAGGGATACACTGAAGCTTTCTTT. The chain recombines TRBV4-1 with TRBJ1-1; weak D call: TRBD1 (5 bases). The V and J ends lost 1 base and 3 bases respectively, with 18 bases between them. This CDR3 has 17 residues. CDR1 and CDR2 from the germline V gene are MGHRA and YSYEKL.